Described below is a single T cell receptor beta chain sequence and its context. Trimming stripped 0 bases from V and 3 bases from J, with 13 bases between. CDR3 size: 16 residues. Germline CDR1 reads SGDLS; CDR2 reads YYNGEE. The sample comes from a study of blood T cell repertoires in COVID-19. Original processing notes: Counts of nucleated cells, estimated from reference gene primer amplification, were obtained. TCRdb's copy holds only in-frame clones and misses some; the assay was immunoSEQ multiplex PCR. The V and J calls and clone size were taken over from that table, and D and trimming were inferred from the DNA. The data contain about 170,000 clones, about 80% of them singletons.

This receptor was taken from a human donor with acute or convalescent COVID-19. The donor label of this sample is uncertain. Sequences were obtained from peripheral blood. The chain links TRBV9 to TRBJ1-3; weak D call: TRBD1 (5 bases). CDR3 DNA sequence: TGTGCCAGCAGCGTAGATGTCTCCAGGGTTGGAAACACCATATATTTT. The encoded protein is CASSVDVSRVGNTIYF.